Following are 21 T cell receptor beta chains from one sample sequenced in a study of cytomegalovirus exposure and HLA in healthy donors. The PCR had 60 Vbeta and 13 Jbeta primers. Here immunoSEQ multiplex PCR was the method, and the copy in TCRdb shows in-frame clones only, minus some. The sample lists about 150,000 clones; around 9.6% were seen once. Sequenced input: PBMCs. These receptor sequences come from a male donor in good health and CMV-seronegative.

A few counts support this clone. V is TRBV5-4 and J is TRBJ2-1; D is undetermined. The CDR3 contains 16 residues. Trimming cost V 2 bases and J 5 bases, with 17 bases left between them. CDR1 and CDR2 from the germline V gene are SGHNT and YYREEE (reference sequence). The CDR3 nucleotides read TGTGCCAGCAGCTTAGGTAGGAACAGCAAAAACAATGAGCAGTTCTTC. It yields the protein CASSLGRNSKNNEQFF.

V usage is TRBV4-3 and J usage is TRBJ2-1, with TRBD2 matching over 10 bases. CDR1 LGHNA and CDR2 YSLEER come from the germline V gene. The CDR3 runs 17 residues. The junction had 3 bases not matched to a gene; V was cut back by 1 base and J by 0 bases. The CDR3 loop reads CASSQGASGGSYNEQFF. The CDR3 nucleotides read TGCGCCAGCAGCCAAGGTGCTAGCGGGGGCTCCTACAATGAGCAGTTCTTC.

This chain connects TRBV27 to TRBJ1-1, with D possibly TRBD1 on 5 matching bases. The length of the CDR3 is 14 residues. Looked up from germline, CDR1 is MNHEY and CDR2 is SMNVEV (reference sequence). Trimming stripped 2 bases from V and 7 bases from J, with 14 bases between. This CDR3 is CASSLNRGTIEAFF. The CDR3 DNA reads TGTGCCAGCAGTTTAAATAGGGGAACGATTGAAGCTTTCTTT.

The chain is built from TRBV27 and TRBJ2-1; tentatively, D is TRBD1 (6 bases). Trimming cost V 3 bases and J 5 bases, with 14 bases left between them. Germline V CDR1 and CDR2: MNHEY, SMNVEV (reference sequence). The CDR3 is made up of 15 amino acids. CDR3 sequence: CASSFSGNRDNEQFF. For the CDR3, the DNA is TGTGCCAGCAGTTTTTCGGGGAACAGGGACAATGAGCAGTTCTTC.

J is TRBJ1-1 and V is TRBV7-6; tentative D call: TRBD1 (6 bases). The CDR3 is 14 amino acids. Germline V gene sequence: CDR1 SGHVS, CDR2 FNYEAQ. V was trimmed by 3 bases and J by 0 bases, leaving 8 bases between them. The CDR3 is CASSLAGVNTEAFF. CDR3 nucleotides: TGTGCCAGCAGCTTGGCAGGGGTGAACACTGAAGCTTTCTTT. Full variable domain (outside the CDR3, taken from reference TRBV7-6 and TRBJ1-1): GAGVSQSPRYKVTKRGQDVALRCDPISGHVSLYWYRQALGQGPEFLTYFNYEAQQDKSGLPNDRFSAERPEGSISTLTIQRTEQRDSAMYRCASSLAGVNTEAFFGQGTRLTVV.

This clone was seen more than once but under ten times. V is TRBV18 and J is TRBJ1-2, with 7 positions matching TRBD1. This CDR3 has 12 residues. The germline gives CDR1 KGHSH, CDR2 LQKENI. The V segment lost 2 bases and the J segment 6 bases; nucleotides outside the gene matches: 0. In nucleotides, the CDR3 is TGTGCCAGCTCACCAGACAGGGATGGCTACACCTTC. As protein: CASSPDRDGYTF.

This clone was picked up a small number of times. The chain is built from TRBV9 and TRBJ2-2, with unresolved D. Germline assignment: CDR1 SGDLS and CDR2 YYNGEE. CDR3 length: 12 amino acids. Trimming left V 5 bases short and J 6 bases short, with 8 bases between. For the CDR3, the DNA is TGTGCCAGCAGGCACGAGCCCGGGGAGCTGTTTTTT. It encodes CASRHEPGELFF. The whole variable domain, remainder taken from reference TRBV9 and TRBJ2-2, is DSGVTQTPKHLITATGQRVTLRCSPRSGDLSVYWYQQSLDQGLQFLIQYYNGEERAKGNILERFSAQQFPDLHSELNLSSLELGDSALYFCASRHEPGELFFGEGSRLTVL.

This clone was detected only a few times. This chain connects TRBV4-1 to TRBJ1-5; TRBD1 aligns across 10 bases. This CDR3 contains 15 residues. CDR1 and CDR2 (germline): MGHRA, YSYEKL. V shed 4 bases and J 2 bases; nucleotides not matched to a gene: 2. The CDR3 is CASSPGTGGNQPQHF. The CDR3 bases are TGCGCCAGCAGCCCGGGGACAGGGGGCAATCAGCCCCAGCATTTT.

The sample holds a few counts of this clone. The CDR3 DNA reads as TGTGCCAGCAGTTCGGTCGGGACAGTCCAATCGAACACCGGGGAGCTGTTTTTT. The encoded protein is CASSSVGTVQSNTGELFF. The V and J genes are TRBV28 and TRBJ2-2; 7 bases map to TRBD1. Germline CDR1 is MDHEN and CDR2 is SYDVKM. The V segment lost 4 bases and the J segment 0 bases; nucleotides outside the gene matches: 11. The CDR3 has 18 amino acids.

This clone was detected a few times. The genes are TRBV7-9 and TRBJ2-1; 9 bases map to TRBD2. The CDR3 sequence is 17 residues long. The germline gives CDR1 SEHNR, CDR2 FQNEAQ (reference sequence). Losses at the gene ends were 5 bases for V and 2 bases for J; bases not matched to a gene: 10. CDR3 DNA: TGTGCCAGCAGCCTGGGCGGGGGGGCCGTCCCCTACAATGAGCAGTTCTTC. It specifies CASSLGGGAVPYNEQFF.

This clone occurred a few times. The CDR3 is CASSPGRGSQDTGELFF. In DNA form, the CDR3 reads TGTGCCAGCAGCCCCGGAAGGGGAAGTCAAGACACCGGGGAGCTGTTTTTT. The chain is built from TRBV5-8 and TRBJ2-2; tentatively, D is TRBD1 (5 bases). The CDR3 has 17 amino acids. Germline CDR1 is SGHTS and CDR2 is YDEGEE. Trimming pared 4 bases from V and 3 bases from J, leaving 19 bases between.

The chain has TRBV5-1 and TRBJ2-4; a weak D match, TRBD1 (5 bases). This CDR3 comprises 15 residues. Trimming left V 0 bases short and J 3 bases short, with 10 bases between. Looked up from germline, CDR1 is SGHRS and CDR2 is YFSETQ. In DNA, the CDR3 is TGCGCCAGCAGCTTGGGTGGCAGGGTCAAAAACATTCAGTACTTC. Amino acids: CASSLGGRVKNIQYF.

A word on this clone: This sample includes further DNA sequences coding for the same CDR3. This CDR3 reads CASSPGGSNYGYTF. Written as DNA, the CDR3 is TGTGCCAGCAGCCCGGGGGGCAGTAACTATGGCTACACCTTC. The chain employs TRBV5-4 and TRBJ1-2; D possibly corresponds to TRBD1 (6 bases). The CDR3 sequence is 14 residues long. Trimming cost V 4 bases and J 1 base, with 11 bases left between them. Germline CDR1 is SGHNT and CDR2 is YYREEE (reference sequence).

This chain joins TRBV27 and TRBJ1-5; 11 bases agree with TRBD1. The junction had 5 bases not matched to a gene; V was cut back by 5 bases and J by 5 bases. CDR1 and CDR2 from the germline V gene are MNHEY and SMNVEV (reference sequence). The CDR3 sequence is 15 residues long. In DNA form, the CDR3 reads TGTGCCAGCAGTGGGACAGGGGGACTTCATCAGCCCCAGCATTTT. It yields the protein CASSGTGGLHQPQHF.

The genes are TRBV4-3 and TRBJ1-2; 9 positions agree with TRBD1. V trimming: 2 bases; J trimming: 4 bases; junction bases outside the gene matches: 5. This CDR3 region has 15 residues. Germline CDR1 LGHNA, CDR2 YSLEER. The CDR3 DNA follows: TGCGCCAGCAGCCAACTACAGGGGGCCGGCTATGGCTACACCTTC. It specifies CASSQLQGAGYGYTF.

This clone has only a few counts. The chain combines TRBV6-6 with TRBJ1-1; no clear D gene. The germline V gene encodes CDR1 MNHNY and CDR2 SVGAGI (reference sequence). V gave up 6 bases and J gave up 1 base, with 12 bases separating them. CDR3 length: 14 amino acids. The CDR3 here is CASRDLRGNTEAFF. The CDR3 nucleotides are TGTGCCAGCAGAGATCTCCGGGGGAACACTGAAGCTTTCTTT.

The CDR3 sequence is CASTSGYGYTF. The CDR3 nucleotides are TGTGCCAGCACTTCAGGGTATGGCTACACCTTC. The chain links TRBV28 to TRBJ1-2; D possibly corresponds to TRBD1 (5 bases). The CDR3 is 11 amino acids. Trimming removed 7 bases at V and 5 bases at J, with 8 bases between. Germline V gene lookup returns CDR1 MDHEN and CDR2 SYDVKM.

This clone was seen a handful of times. This chain links TRBV9 with TRBJ2-7; a possible D gene is TRBD1 (5 bases). Germline loops: CDR1 SGDLS, CDR2 YYNGEE. The V and J ends lost 0 bases and 5 bases respectively, with 24 bases between them. CDR3 length equals 18 residues. CDR3 sequence (DNA): TGTGCCAGCAGCGTAGGTCAGAACCCCGACAGCCCCCGCAACGAGCAGTACTTC. Translation: CASSVGQNPDSPRNEQYF. The entire variable domain, with the rest obtained from reference TRBV9 and TRBJ2-7, is as follows: DSGVTQTPKHLITATGQRVTLRCSPRSGDLSVYWYQQSLDQGLQFLIQYYNGEERAKGNILERFSAQQFPDLHSELNLSSLELGDSALYFCASSVGQNPDSPRNEQYFGPGTRLTVT.

This clone showed up just a few times. The J gene is TRBJ1-1, the V gene TRBV19; no definite D call. The CDR3 has 14 residues. The V gene's germline CDR1 is LNHDA and CDR2 SQIVND (reference sequence). V lost 6 bases and J lost 3, with 14 bases in between. In DNA form, the CDR3 reads TGTGCCAGTAGGCCGGGGAATAAGGACACTGAAGCTTTCTTT. Protein sequence: CASRPGNKDTEAFF.

The chain employs TRBV18 and TRBJ1-1, with a possible D match to TRBD1 (6 bases). The CDR3 is 13 amino acids. V was trimmed by 2 bases and J by 5 bases, leaving 9 bases between them. Germline V gene data show CDR1 as KGHSH and CDR2 as LQKENI. The CDR3 DNA reads TGTGCCAGCTCACCAGCAGGGGATACTGAAGCTTTCTTT. It translates to CASSPAGDTEAFF. The full variable domain, in which reference TRBV18 and TRBJ1-1 provide the parts outside the CDR3, is NAGVMQNPRHLVRRRGQEARLRCSPMKGHSHVYWYRQLPEEGLKFMVYLQKENIIDESGMPKERFSAEFPKEGPSILRIQQVVRGDSAAYFCASSPAGDTEAFFGQGTRLTVV.

This clone was seen a few times. The chain carries TRBV5-1 and TRBJ2-7; 10 bases fit TRBD1. This CDR3 has 15 residues. Germline V lookup: CDR1 SGHRS, CDR2 YFSETQ. Trimming at V came to 4 bases and at J to 0 bases, leaving 4 bases not matched to a gene. The CDR3 DNA is TGCGCCAGCAGCCCCGGACAGGGGGACTCCTACGAGCAGTACTTC. It translates to CASSPGQGDSYEQYF.